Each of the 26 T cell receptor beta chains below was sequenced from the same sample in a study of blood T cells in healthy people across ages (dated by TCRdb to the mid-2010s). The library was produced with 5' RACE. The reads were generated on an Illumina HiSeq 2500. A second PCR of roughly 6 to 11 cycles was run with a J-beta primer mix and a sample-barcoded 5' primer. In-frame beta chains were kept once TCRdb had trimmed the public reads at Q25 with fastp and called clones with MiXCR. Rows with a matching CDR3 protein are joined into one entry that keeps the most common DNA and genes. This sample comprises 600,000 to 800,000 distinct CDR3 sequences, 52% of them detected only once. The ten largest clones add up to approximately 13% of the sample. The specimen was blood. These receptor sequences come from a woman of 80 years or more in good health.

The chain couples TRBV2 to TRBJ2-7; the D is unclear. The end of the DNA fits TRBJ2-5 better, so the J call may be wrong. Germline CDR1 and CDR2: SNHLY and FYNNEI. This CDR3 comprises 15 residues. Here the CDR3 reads CASREWRSTSETQYF. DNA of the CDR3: TGTGCCAGCAGGGAGTGGCGATCGACGAGCGAGACCCAGTACTTC.

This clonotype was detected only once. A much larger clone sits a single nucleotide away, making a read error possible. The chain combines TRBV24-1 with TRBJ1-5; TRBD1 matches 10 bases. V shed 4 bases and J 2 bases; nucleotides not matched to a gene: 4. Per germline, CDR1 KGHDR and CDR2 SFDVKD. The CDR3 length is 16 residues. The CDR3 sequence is CATSEDRGTGNQPQHF. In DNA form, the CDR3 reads TGTGCCACCAGTGAGGACAGGGGGACTGGCAATCAGCCCCAGCATTTT.

Here the CDR3 DNA reads TGCAGTGCTAGAGATACCGGGGCAGTAAGCTCCTATAATTCACCCCTCCACTTT. It is translated as CSARDTGAVSSYNSPLHF. This chain uses TRBV20-1 with TRBJ1-6; D is possibly TRBD1 (5 bases). Trimming took 0 bases from V and 0 from J, leaving 15 bases between them. CDR1 and CDR2 from the germline V gene are DFQATT and SNEGSKA (reference sequence). The CDR3 contains 18 residues.

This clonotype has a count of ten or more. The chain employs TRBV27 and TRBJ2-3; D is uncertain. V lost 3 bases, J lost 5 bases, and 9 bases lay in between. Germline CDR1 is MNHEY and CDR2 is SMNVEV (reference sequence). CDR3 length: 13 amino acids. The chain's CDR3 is CASSFGPVDTQYF. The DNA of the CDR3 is TGTGCCAGCAGTTTCGGCCCTGTAGATACGCAGTATTTT.

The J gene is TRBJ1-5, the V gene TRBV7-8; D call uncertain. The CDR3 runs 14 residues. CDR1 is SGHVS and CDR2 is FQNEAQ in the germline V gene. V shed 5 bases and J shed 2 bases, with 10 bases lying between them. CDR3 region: CASSVEEGNQPQHF. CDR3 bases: TGTGCCAGCAGCGTAGAGGAGGGCAATCAGCCCCAGCATTTT.

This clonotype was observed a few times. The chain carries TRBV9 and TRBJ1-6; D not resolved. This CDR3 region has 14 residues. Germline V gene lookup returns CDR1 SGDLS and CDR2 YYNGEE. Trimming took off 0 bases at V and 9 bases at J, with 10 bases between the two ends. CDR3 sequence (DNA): TGTGCCAGCAGCGTAGCGGTAGAAGGTTCACCCCTCCACTTT. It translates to CASSVAVEGSPLHF.

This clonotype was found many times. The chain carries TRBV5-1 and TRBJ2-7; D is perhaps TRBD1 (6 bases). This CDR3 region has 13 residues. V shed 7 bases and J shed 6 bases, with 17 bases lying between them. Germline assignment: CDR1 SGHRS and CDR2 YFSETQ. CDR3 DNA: TGCGCCAGCGGACAGATGGGTGAGGGCGAGCAGTACTTC. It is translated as CASGQMGEGEQYF.

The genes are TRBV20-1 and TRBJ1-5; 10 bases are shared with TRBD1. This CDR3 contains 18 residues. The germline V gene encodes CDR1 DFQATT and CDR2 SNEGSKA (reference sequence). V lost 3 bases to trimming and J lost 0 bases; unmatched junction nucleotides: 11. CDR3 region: CSASDRDRGGGSNQPQHF. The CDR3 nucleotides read TGCAGTGCTAGCGACCGGGACAGGGGAGGAGGTAGCAATCAGCCCCAGCATTTT.

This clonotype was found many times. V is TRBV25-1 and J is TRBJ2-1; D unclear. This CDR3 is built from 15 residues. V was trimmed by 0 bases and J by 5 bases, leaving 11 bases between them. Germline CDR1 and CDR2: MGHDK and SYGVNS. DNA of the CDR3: TGTGCCAGCAGTGAATATTCGGGTGTCCACAATGAGCAGTTCTTC. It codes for CASSEYSGVHNEQFF.

The DNA for the CDR3 is TGTGCCAGCAGTTTCGCCCGGGTTAACACTGAAGCTTTCTTT. Amino acids: CASSFARVNTEAFF. This chain uses TRBV12-3 or TRBV12-4 with TRBJ1-1; D is ambiguous. The CDR3 has 14 amino acids. Trimming removed 3 bases at V and 2 bases at J, with 10 bases between.

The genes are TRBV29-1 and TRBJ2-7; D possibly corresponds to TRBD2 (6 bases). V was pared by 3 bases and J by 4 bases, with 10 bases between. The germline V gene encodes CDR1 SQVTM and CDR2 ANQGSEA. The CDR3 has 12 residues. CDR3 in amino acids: CSVDSEGYEQYF. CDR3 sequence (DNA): TGCAGCGTTGATTCGGAGGGATACGAGCAGTACTTC.

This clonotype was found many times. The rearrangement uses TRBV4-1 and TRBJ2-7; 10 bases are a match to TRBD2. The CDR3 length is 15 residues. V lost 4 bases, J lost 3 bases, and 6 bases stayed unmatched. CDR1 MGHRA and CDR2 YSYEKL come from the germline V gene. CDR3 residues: CASSLRVAGGYEQYF. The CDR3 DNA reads TGCGCCAGCAGCCTCCGAGTAGCGGGGGGCTACGAGCAGTACTTC.

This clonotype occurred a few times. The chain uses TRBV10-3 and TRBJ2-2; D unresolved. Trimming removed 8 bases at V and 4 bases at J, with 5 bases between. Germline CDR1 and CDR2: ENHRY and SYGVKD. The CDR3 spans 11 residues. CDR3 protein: CAISATGELFF. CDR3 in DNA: TGTGCCATCTCTGCCACCGGGGAGCTGTTTTTT.

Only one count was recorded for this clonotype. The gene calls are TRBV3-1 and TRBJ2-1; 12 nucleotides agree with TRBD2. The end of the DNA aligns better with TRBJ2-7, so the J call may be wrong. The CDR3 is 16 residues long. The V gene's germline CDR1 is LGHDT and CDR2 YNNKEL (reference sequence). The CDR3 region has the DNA TGTGCCAGCACCGGGACTAGCGGGCACTTTTACAATGAGCAGTACTTC. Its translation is CASTGTSGHFYNEQYF.

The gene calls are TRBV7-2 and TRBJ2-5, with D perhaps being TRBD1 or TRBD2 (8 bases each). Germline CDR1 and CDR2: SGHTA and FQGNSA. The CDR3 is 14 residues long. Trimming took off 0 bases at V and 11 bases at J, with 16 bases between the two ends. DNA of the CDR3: TGTGCCAGCAGCTTAGCCAGGGGGCGGGGGGAGCAGTACTTC. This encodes CASSLARGRGEQYF.

Written as DNA, the CDR3 is TGTGCCAGCAGCTTAGCCCCCTACAAAACCTCCTACGAGCAGTACTTC. This translates into CASSLAPYKTSYEQYF. The genes are TRBV13 and TRBJ2-5; D is unclear. The end of the DNA is better explained by TRBJ2-7, so the J call may be wrong. Germline values: CDR1 PRHDT, CDR2 FYEKMQ (reference sequence). The CDR3 is made up of 16 amino acids.

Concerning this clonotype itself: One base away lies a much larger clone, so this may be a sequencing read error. CDR3 nucleotides: TGTGCCTGGCGGAAGGACCGTCAAAACATTCAGTACTTC. Its protein product is CAWRKDRQNIQYF. The rearrangement joins TRBV30 to TRBJ2-4, with unresolved D. V lost 5 bases to trimming and J lost 5 bases, with 13 bases between them. The CDR3 spans 13 residues. The V gene's germline CDR1 is GTSNPN and CDR2 SVGIG (reference sequence). Full variable domain (outside the CDR3, taken from reference TRBV30 and TRBJ2-4): SQTIHQWPATLVQPVGSPLSLECTVEGTSNPNLYWYRQAAGRGLQLLFYSVGIGQISSEVPQNLSASRPQDRQFILSSKKLLLSDSGFYLCAWRKDRQNIQYFGAGTRLSVL.

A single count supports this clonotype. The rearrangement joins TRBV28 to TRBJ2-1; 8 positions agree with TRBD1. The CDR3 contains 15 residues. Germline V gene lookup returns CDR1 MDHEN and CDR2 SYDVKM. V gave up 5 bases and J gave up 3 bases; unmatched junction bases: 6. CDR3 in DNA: TGTGCCAGCAGTAAAGGAGGACAGGGCTACAATGAGCAGTTCTTC. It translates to CASSKGGQGYNEQFF.

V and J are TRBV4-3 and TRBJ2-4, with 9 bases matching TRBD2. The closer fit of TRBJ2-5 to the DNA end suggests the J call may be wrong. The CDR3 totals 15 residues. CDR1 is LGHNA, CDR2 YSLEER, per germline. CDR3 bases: TGCGCCAGCAGCCAAGAGGGACTAGCTGTAGAGACCCAGTACTTC. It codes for CASSQEGLAVETQYF.

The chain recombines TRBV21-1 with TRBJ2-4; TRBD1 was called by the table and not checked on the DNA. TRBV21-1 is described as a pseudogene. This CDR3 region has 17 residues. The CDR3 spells CASSGDSGRLAKNIQYF. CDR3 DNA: TGTGCCAGCAGCGGAGATTCAGGGAGGCTAGCCAAAAACATTCAGTACTTC.

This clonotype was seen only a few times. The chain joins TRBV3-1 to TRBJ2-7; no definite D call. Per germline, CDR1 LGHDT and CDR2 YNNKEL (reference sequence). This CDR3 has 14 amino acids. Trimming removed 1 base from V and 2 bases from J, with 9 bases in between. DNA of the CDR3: TGTGCCAGCAGCCAAGGTCACAGTACCTACGAGCAGTACTTC. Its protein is CASSQGHSTYEQYF.

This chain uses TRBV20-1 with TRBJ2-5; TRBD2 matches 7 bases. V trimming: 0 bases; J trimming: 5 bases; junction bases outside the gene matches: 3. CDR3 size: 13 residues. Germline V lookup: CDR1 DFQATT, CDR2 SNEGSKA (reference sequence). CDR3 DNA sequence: TGCAGTGCTAGAGATGTTAGCGGGGAGACCCAGTACTTC. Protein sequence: CSARDVSGETQYF.

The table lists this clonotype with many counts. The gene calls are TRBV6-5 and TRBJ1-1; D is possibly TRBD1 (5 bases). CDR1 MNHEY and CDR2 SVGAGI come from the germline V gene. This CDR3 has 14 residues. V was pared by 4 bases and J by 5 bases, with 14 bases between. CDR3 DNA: TGTGCCAGCAGTTCATGGCGGGGGACGACTGAAGCTTTCTTT. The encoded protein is CASSSWRGTTEAFF.

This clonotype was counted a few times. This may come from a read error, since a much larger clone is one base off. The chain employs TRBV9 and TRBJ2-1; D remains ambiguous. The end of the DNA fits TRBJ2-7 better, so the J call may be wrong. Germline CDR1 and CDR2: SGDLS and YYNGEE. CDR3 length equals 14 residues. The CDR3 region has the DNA TGTGCCAGCAGCGTTTCCGCAGGTTACAATGAGCAGTACTTC. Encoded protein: CASSVSAGYNEQYF.

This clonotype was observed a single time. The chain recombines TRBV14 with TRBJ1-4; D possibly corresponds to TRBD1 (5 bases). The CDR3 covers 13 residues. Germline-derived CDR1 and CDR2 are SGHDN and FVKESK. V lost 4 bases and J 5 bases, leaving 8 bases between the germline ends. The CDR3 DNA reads TGTGCCAGCAGCCCTCGACAGAATGAAAAACTGTTTTTT. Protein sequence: CASSPRQNEKLFF.

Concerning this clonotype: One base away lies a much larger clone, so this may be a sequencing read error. The CDR3 loop reads CASSPGGADNEQFF. Written as DNA, the CDR3 is TGTGCCAGCAGCCCCGGCGGGGCCGACAATGAGCAGTTCTTC. The chain is built from TRBV7-9 and TRBJ2-1, with D possibly matching TRBD2 (6 bases). V dropped 5 bases and J dropped 5 bases, with 13 bases sitting between them. The germline CDR1 and CDR2 sequences are SEHNR and FQNEAQ (reference sequence). The CDR3 has 14 residues.